The 32 T cell receptor beta chains given below trace back to one sample, sequenced in a study of beta chain features in type 1 diabetes. Findings and caveats of the study: Shorter TCRB CDR3s, moderately but significantly so, marked every one of the four CD4+ subsets in Type 1 diabetes patients.

Their antigens remain unidentified. Of the isolated RNA, all was reverse transcribed, and so the sequenced material was expressed TCRB transcripts. Repertoires were generated with immunoSEQ multiplex PCR, while TCRdb's copy carries only in-frame clones and drops some. This sample has over 100,000 clones, with about 15% found just once. The sequencing sample was made of central memory CD4+ T cells from blood. Receptors originate from a man aged 25-45 years with type 1 diabetes.

At least ten counts were recorded for this clone. This chain uses TRBV14 with TRBJ2-1; maybe TRBD1 (6 bases). The V end was cut by 4 bases, the J end by 4 bases, with 8 bases between. The V gene's germline CDR1 is SGHDN and CDR2 FVKESK. CDR3 length: 13 amino acids. CDR3 in DNA: TGTGCCAGCAGCCGCGGACAGTACAATGAGCAGTTCTTC. The encoded protein is CASSRGQYNEQFF.

The gene calls are TRBV30 and TRBJ1-3; no reliable D call. The CDR3 length is 12 residues. The germline gives CDR1 GTSNPN, CDR2 SVGIG (reference sequence). The CDR3 protein is CALDSSGNTIYF. The CDR3, as DNA: TGTGCGTTAGATAGTTCTGGAAACACCATATATTTT.

This clone was seen a handful of times. The chain uses TRBV11-1 and TRBJ2-5, with D perhaps being TRBD1 or TRBD2 (6 bases each). Germline CDR1 SGHAT, CDR2 FQDESV (reference sequence). The CDR3 contains 14 residues. Deletions cut 9 bases from V and 0 bases from J, with 14 bases between. The CDR3 DNA reads as TGTGCCAGGAGGGGGGTTACGTACCAAGAGACCCAGTACTTC. Its protein product is CARRGVTYQETQYF.

On this clone itself: No conserved phenylalanine or tryptophan ends this CDR3, so it is likely a read error. The V call is TRBV6-6, the J call TRBJ1-1; D remains unclear. This CDR3 is built from 15 residues. CDR1 is MNHNY, CDR2 SVGAGI, per germline (reference sequence). V lost 4 bases and J 2 bases, leaving 14 bases between the germline ends. CDR3 residues: CASSSHLPPNTEAFS. The DNA for the CDR3 is TGTGCCAGCAGTTCCCACCTACCCCCAAACACTGAAGCTTTCTCT.

The rearrangement links TRBV11-2 to TRBJ2-7, with TRBD1 as a possible D gene (6 bases). The germline V gene has CDR1 SGHAT and CDR2 FQNNGV. The CDR3 is made up of 15 amino acids. The germline V and J ends were trimmed by 0 bases and 4 bases, with 13 bases remaining between them. The CDR3 DNA follows: TGTGCCAGCAGCTTAGAACAGGGAAGCTCGTACGAGCAGTACTTC. Protein sequence: CASSLEQGSSYEQYF.

The chain employs TRBV14 and TRBJ2-3; maybe TRBD2 (6 bases). The CDR3 is made up of 11 amino acids. Trimming cost V 4 bases and J 9 bases, with 8 bases left between them. Looked up from germline, CDR1 is SGHDN and CDR2 is FVKESK. As DNA, the CDR3 is TGTGCCAGCAGCCTCCGGGAGACGCAGTATTTT. Amino acids: CASSLRETQYF.

This clone has just a few counts. The chain recombines TRBV4-1 with TRBJ1-5, with D uncertain. Germline V lookup: CDR1 MGHRA, CDR2 YSYEKL. Trimming cost V 0 bases and J 5 bases, with 8 bases left between them. The CDR3 covers 14 residues. CDR3 coding DNA: TGCGCCAGCAGCCAAGAGCGGTACGATCAGCCCCAGCATTTT. Translated, it gives CASSQERYDQPQHF.

The V and J genes are TRBV5-1 and TRBJ1-5; D is unclear. This CDR3 contains 15 residues. In germline, CDR1 is SGHRS, CDR2 YFSETQ. V was shortened by 4 bases and J by 3 bases, with 14 bases between the two germline ends. Here the CDR3 reads CASSPESGNNQPQHF. CDR3 nucleotides: TGCGCCAGCAGCCCAGAGTCGGGGAACAATCAGCCCCAGCATTTT.

This clone was seen repeatedly, ten times or more. This rearrangement joins TRBV28 to TRBJ1-2, with TRBD1 as a possible D gene (5 bases). CDR3 length: 12 residues. V lost 6 bases to trimming and J lost 7 bases, with 12 bases between them. Germline loops: CDR1 MDHEN, CDR2 SYDVKM. The CDR3 loop is CASRYQGLGYTF. The CDR3 DNA is TGTGCCAGCAGATATCAGGGACTTGGCTACACCTTC.

This clone has only a few counts. V usage is TRBV7-2 and J usage is TRBJ2-5, with 12 bases identical to TRBD1. Germline values: CDR1 SGHTA, CDR2 FQGNSA. V lost 3 bases, J lost 5 bases, and 4 bases stayed unmatched. This CDR3 comprises 15 residues. CDR3 in DNA: TGTGCCAGCAGCTTCGAAGGGACAGGGGGCGAGACCCAGTACTTC. Its protein is CASSFEGTGGETQYF.

The table lists this clone with a few counts. The chain is built from TRBV15 and TRBJ2-3, with 7 bases aligning to TRBD1. The CDR3 is made up of 14 amino acids. The V and J ends lost 4 bases and 2 bases, in that order; junction bases with no gene match: 3. Germline loops: CDR1 LNHNV, CDR2 YYDKDF (reference sequence). The CDR3 protein is CATSKGADTDTQYF. The CDR3 DNA reads TGTGCCACCAGCAAGGGGGCGGACACAGATACGCAGTATTTT.

This clone occurred a few times. The chain links TRBV29-1 to TRBJ2-3, with 7 bases matching TRBD2. V dropped 8 bases and J dropped 1; count of bases not matched to a gene: 9. This CDR3 comprises 14 residues. Germline loops: CDR1 SQVTM, CDR2 ANQGSEA. DNA for the CDR3: TGCAGCTCACGGGGGGTGACTGGCACAGATACGCAGTATTTT. Translated: CSSRGVTGTDTQYF.

This clone was detected ten times or more. V usage is TRBV7-2 and J usage is TRBJ1-2; the D gene is possibly TRBD1 (5 bases). The CDR3 is 16 residues long. Germline V gene lookup returns CDR1 SGHTA and CDR2 FQGNSA. The V end lost 2 bases, the J end lost 4 bases, and 17 bases lay between the germline ends. CDR3 DNA: TGTGCCAGCAGCTTAACATCCAGGGAGCCCGCCTATGGCTACACCTTC. Translation: CASSLTSREPAYGYTF.

This clone turned up a few times. The chain is built from TRBV11-2 and TRBJ2-3; no definite D call. The CDR3 contains 14 residues. V lost 1 base and J lost 4, with 9 bases in between. Germline assignment: CDR1 SGHAT and CDR2 FQNNGV. As DNA, the CDR3 is TGTGCCAGCAGCTTAGCTCCCCAGCCAGATACGCAGTATTTT. This translates into CASSLAPQPDTQYF.

A word on this clone: One end of the junction does not line up with germline, which may come from a read error. V gene TRBV7-2 combines with J gene TRBJ1-2; D is uncertain. The CDR3 runs 14 residues. Germline lookup yields CDR1 SGHTA and CDR2 FQGNSA. Written as DNA, the CDR3 is TGTGCCAGCAGCCCTAGTAACCGGATCTATCGCTACACCTTC. Residues: CASSPSNRIYRYTF.

DNA for the CDR3: TGTGCCAGTAGTACGGGCCGGGCTGGAAACACCATATATTTT. Its protein product is CASSTGRAGNTIYF. The rearrangement uses TRBV19 and TRBJ1-3; no clear D gene. Germline V gene data show CDR1 as LNHDA and CDR2 as SQIVND (reference sequence). The CDR3 has 14 residues. Trimming cost V 4 bases and J 2 bases, with 9 bases left between them. The full variable domain, in which reference TRBV19 and TRBJ1-3 provide the parts outside the CDR3, is DGGITQSPKYLFRKEGQNVTLSCEQNLNHDAMYWYRQDPGQGLRLIYYSQIVNDFQKGDIAEGYSVSREKKESFPLTVTSAQKNPTAFYLCASSTGRAGNTIYFGEGSWLTVV.

Regarding this clone: Germline is not matched at one junction end, which may reflect a read error. The chain links TRBV28 to TRBJ2-7; D is undetermined. This CDR3 is 14 amino acids long. Germline V gene lookup returns CDR1 MDHEN and CDR2 SYDVKM. The CDR3 loop reads CASSPYLVSHEQYF. The CDR3 DNA reads TGTGCCAGCAGCCCGTACCTCGTCTCCCACGAGCAGTACTTC.

This clone was seen ten or more times. The chain uses TRBV19 and TRBJ2-1; TRBD2 matches at 10 bases. CDR1 is LNHDA, CDR2 SQIVND, per germline (reference sequence). J lost 9 bases, V lost 5 bases, and 7 bases had no gene match. The CDR3 is 14 residues long. The CDR3 nucleotides are TGTGCCAGTAGTGTCCTAGCGGGGGACGGTGAGCAGTTCTTC. This sequence encodes CASSVLAGDGEQFF.

The chain carries TRBV29-1 and TRBJ2-1; TRBD2 is a possible D gene (6 bases). Germline CDR1 reads SQVTM; CDR2 reads ANQGSEA. The CDR3 runs to 14 residues. Trimming removed 7 bases from V and 1 base from J, with 14 bases in between. CDR3 sequence: CSGARGTSYNEQFF. CDR3 coding DNA: TGCAGCGGTGCCCGGGGGACTTCCTACAATGAGCAGTTCTTC.

This chain uses TRBV7-2 with TRBJ1-5, with 9 bases matching TRBD1. The CDR3 runs 14 residues. V was clipped by 5 bases and J by 6 bases; unmatched bases: 5. Germline V gene sequence: CDR1 SGHTA, CDR2 FQGNSA. CDR3: CASSQGQGSQPQHF. The CDR3 DNA reads TGTGCCAGCAGCCAAGGACAGGGGAGTCAGCCCCAGCATTTT.

This clone was recorded a few times. V usage is TRBV6-6 and J usage is TRBJ1-1; 8 nucleotides match TRBD1. The CDR3 extends over 15 amino acids. Germline trimming cut 7 bases from V and 1 base from J; bases unmatched to any gene: 8. Germline values: CDR1 MNHNY, CDR2 SVGAGI (reference sequence). This chain's CDR3 is CASITGQGWNTEAFF. CDR3 nucleotide sequence: TGTGCCAGCATCACAGGACAGGGTTGGAACACTGAAGCTTTCTTT.

The chain links TRBV7-2 to TRBJ2-1; 7 nucleotides line up with TRBD2. Germline loops: CDR1 SGHTA, CDR2 FQGNSA. J lost 7 bases, V lost 5 bases, and 8 bases had no gene match. This CDR3 has 14 amino acids. The CDR3 DNA sequence: TGTGCCAGCAGCCCGAGCGGGGCAGGGAATGAGCAGTTCTTC. Translation: CASSPSGAGNEQFF.

CDR3 region: CASSASLAADTQYF. CDR3 nucleotide sequence: TGTGCCAGCAGCGCCTCACTAGCGGCAGATACGCAGTATTTT. The chain uses TRBV7-8 and TRBJ2-3; 8 nucleotides agree with TRBD2. This CDR3 has 14 residues. V lost 5 bases, J lost 4 bases, and 5 bases stayed unmatched. Germline V gives CDR1 SGHVS, CDR2 FQNEAQ.

This clone was observed a few times. The V gene is TRBV9, the J gene TRBJ1-6; perhaps TRBD1 as D (6 bases). The CDR3 is made up of 13 amino acids. From germline, CDR1 is SGDLS and CDR2 YYNGEE. V lost 7 bases to trimming and J lost 5 bases, with 10 bases between them. The CDR3, as DNA: TGTGCCAGCCGGGACAATGATAATTCACCCCTCCACTTT. This translates into CASRDNDNSPLHF.

This clone was seen only a few times. The chain links TRBV6-5 to TRBJ1-6; tentative D call: TRBD1 (5 bases). The V end was cut by 3 bases, the J end by 5 bases, with 14 bases between. The CDR3 has 16 residues. Germline values: CDR1 MNHEY, CDR2 SVGAGI. Here the CDR3 reads CASSYRGDYDNSPLHF. The CDR3 DNA is TGTGCCAGCAGTTATCGGGGGGACTACGATAATTCACCCCTCCACTTT.

V gene TRBV9 combines with J gene TRBJ1-6, with 10 nucleotides matching TRBD1. Germline CDR1 and CDR2: SGDLS and YYNGEE. The CDR3 consists of 17 residues. With V trimmed by 3 bases and J by 6 bases, 9 bases remained unmatched. CDR3 region: CASSARDRGAGNSPLHF. The CDR3 nucleotides are TGTGCCAGCAGCGCAAGGGACAGGGGAGCTGGTAATTCACCCCTCCACTTT.

This sequence joins TRBV2 and TRBJ2-1, with D perhaps matching TRBD2 (7 bases). The ends were cut back, 3 bases at V and 8 bases at J, with 14 bases in the middle. This CDR3 comprises 14 residues. The V gene's germline CDR1 is SNHLY and CDR2 FYNNEI. CDR3 residues: CASSEAGDNDEQFF. For the CDR3, the DNA is TGTGCCAGCAGTGAGGCGGGGGACAACGATGAGCAGTTCTTC.

The chain employs TRBV10-1 and TRBJ2-3; no firm D call. The CDR3 extends over 13 amino acids. Deletions cut 0 bases from V and 6 bases from J, with 7 bases between. Germline CDR1 reads WNHNN; CDR2 reads SYGVQD (reference sequence). The CDR3: CASSESSTDTQYF. The CDR3 DNA is TGCGCCAGCAGTGAGTCGAGTACGGATACGCAGTATTTT.

The chain carries TRBV2 and TRBJ2-3; D call uncertain. Germline values: CDR1 SNHLY, CDR2 FYNNEI. Trimming took 3 bases from V and 5 from J, leaving 12 bases between them. The CDR3 runs 14 residues. The CDR3 nucleotides read TGTGCCAGCAGTGAGAGGTTAACTGTAGATACGCAGTATTTT. Translating gives CASSERLTVDTQYF.

This clone turned up a few times. The chain couples TRBV23-1 to TRBJ2-5; 9 bases line up with TRBD1. TRBV23-1 is reported as an ORF; its role is uncertain. V lost 3 bases, J lost 3 bases, and 11 bases stayed unmatched. This CDR3 has 17 residues. CDR3 in amino acids: CASSQTQDRGGKETQYF. Written as DNA, the CDR3 is TGCGCCAGCAGTCAGACCCAGGACAGGGGTGGTAAAGAGACCCAGTACTTC.

CDR3: CASSLVQGGQPQHF. DNA of the CDR3: TGTGCCAGCAGCTTAGTCCAGGGTGGTCAGCCCCAGCATTTT. V usage is TRBV7-2 and J usage is TRBJ1-5, with D perhaps matching TRBD1 (5 bases). CDR1 is SGHTA, CDR2 FQGNSA, per germline. V lost 1 base, J lost 6 bases, and 10 bases lay in between. The CDR3 has 14 amino acids.

This clone was counted between two and nine times. The chain carries TRBV27 and TRBJ1-4; D gene ambiguous. The CDR3 has 12 amino acids. From germline, CDR1 is MNHEY and CDR2 SMNVEV (reference sequence). Trimming took off 5 bases at V and 5 bases at J, with 6 bases between the two ends. The CDR3 sequence: CASSIRNEKLFF. CDR3 bases: TGTGCCAGCAGTATAAGAAATGAAAAACTGTTTTTT.